These T cell receptor beta chains were read from a single sample in a study of T cells in Graves' hyperthyroidism and ophthalmopathy. MiXCR, applied by TCRdb to the multiplex PCR reads, yields one record per CDR3 protein. The table has about 98,000 distinct CDR3 sequences, roughly 40% seen once; the top ten hold roughly 10%. The sequenced sample consisted of peripheral blood or thyroid tissue (not recorded which). The source of these receptors is a woman in her thirties with Graves' hyperthyroidism. CDR3s include the opening cysteine and the closing phenylalanine or tryptophan. D genes are given only for firm matches. Clone size is stated in some rows and not others, as once, few, many or a class when expanded.

J gene,V gene,clone size,D gene,CDR3 protein,CDR3 DNA
TRBJ2-7,TRBV7-9,many,TRBD2,CASSARIAGGEDEQYF,TGTGCCAGCAGCGCCCGGATAGCGGGAGGGGAGGACGAGCAGTACTTC
TRBJ1-2,TRBV28,many,TRBD1,CASSFTGGGSYGYTF,TGTGCCAGCAGTTTCACAGGGGGAGGGAGCTATGGCTACACCTTC
TRBJ2-7,TRBV7-9,.,TRBD2,CASSRWAGLAESYEQYF,TGTGCCAGCAGCCGATGGGCGGGACTAGCGGAGTCCTACGAGCAGTACTTC
TRBJ2-7,TRBV7-9,.,TRBD1,CASSRGQGAREQYF,TGTGCCAGCAGCCGGGGACAGGGGGCGAGGGAGCAGTACTTC
TRBJ2-7,TRBV10-3,many,TRBD2,CAILSGANEQYF,TGTGCCATACTTAGCGGGGCTAACGAGCAGTACTTC
TRBJ2-7,TRBV2,many,.,CASGSLGFYEQYF,TGTGCCAGCGGGAGCCTCGGTTTTTACGAGCAGTACTTC
TRBJ1-2,TRBV7-3,many,TRBD1,CASSFGQGGDGYTF,TGTGCCAGCAGCTTCGGACAGGGAGGCGACGGCTACACCTTC
TRBJ1-2,TRBV7-3,once,.,CASGKGPNYGYTF,TGTGCCAGCGGAAAGGGGCCTAACTATGGCTACACCTTC
TRBJ2-7,TRBV5-1,many,TRBD1,CASGQGYEQYF,TGCGCCAGCGGACAGGGATACGAGCAGTACTTC
TRBJ2-2,TRBV19,once,TRBD1,CASHGQGATGELFF,TGTGCCAGCCACGGACAGGGCGCAACCGGGGAGCTGTTTTTT
TRBJ2-7,TRBV7-2,many,.,CASSSRTAPYEQYF,TGTGCCAGCAGCTCCCGGACTGCGCCCTACGAGCAGTACTTC
TRBJ2-7,TRBV19,few,.,CASSIARSSYEQYF,TGTGCCAGTAGTATAGCGAGGAGCTCCTACGAGCAGTACTTC
TRBJ2-2,TRBV6-5,many,TRBD2,CASKLLADSNTGELFF,TGTGCCAGCAAACTACTAGCGGATTCGAACACCGGGGAGCTGTTTTTT
TRBJ1-1,TRBV10-3,many,.,CAISEWGGRLGAFF,TGTGCCATCAGTGAGTGGGGTGGTAGGCTGGGGGCTTTCTTT
TRBJ2-6,TRBV6-5,many,.,CASSYSPRSGANVLTF,TGTGCCAGCAGTTACTCCCCTAGATCTGGGGCCAACGTCCTGACTTTC
TRBJ2-5,TRBV7-8,many,TRBD2,CASSLRGPSGAQETQYF,TGTGCCAGCAGCTTAAGAGGCCCTAGCGGGGCACAAGAGACCCAGTACTTC
TRBJ2-7,TRBV5-1,.,TRBD1,CASSSGTGTYEQYF,TGCGCCAGCAGCTCTGGGACAGGGACCTACGAGCAGTACTTC
TRBJ1-2,TRBV24-1,once,TRBD1,CATSDRYGQGPDGYTF,TGCGCCACCAGTGATCGGTACGGACAGGGCCCCGATGGCTACACCTTC
TRBJ1-1,TRBV5-6,many,.,CASSLMNTEAFF,TGTGCCAGCAGCTTAATGAACACTGAAGCTTTCTTT
TRBJ1-1,TRBV29-1,many,.,CSVELSLLRGAFF,TGCAGCGTTGAATTATCCCTTCTCCGGGGAGCTTTCTTT
TRBJ2-7,TRBV5-1,.,TRBD2,CASSLLAGIEQYF,TGCGCCAGCAGCTTGCTAGCGGGAATCGAGCAGTACTTC
TRBJ2-5,TRBV7-9,once,TRBD2,CASSPVQGLANQETQYF,TGTGCCAGCTCACCCGTCCAGGGACTAGCGAACCAAGAGACCCAGTACTTC